This TCR beta chain was recorded in a study of blood T cell repertoires in COVID-19. At the level of the study: Acute-phase and convalescent COVID-19 samples originated in the United States, Italy and Spain. Sample material is recorded as cDNA or gDNA derived from T cells, B-cell-depleted T cells, or PBMCs.

Generated by immunoSEQ multiplex PCR, the TCRdb table keeps only in-frame clones and is missing some. The table lists 300,000 to 400,000 clones, roughly 84% of them singletons, with 1% in the top ten. The CDR3 has 13 amino acids. Germline CDR1 and CDR2: GTSNPN and SVGIG (reference sequence). Trimming removed 2 bases from V and 3 bases from J, with 11 bases in between. The chain joins TRBV30 to TRBJ2-7, with D possibly TRBD1 on 5 matching bases. Sequencing input: peripheral blood. The clonotype originates from a man over 45 with active or convalescent COVID-19. The CDR3: CAWSPQGNYEQYF. The CDR3 DNA follows: TGTGCCTGGAGTCCCCAGGGAAACTACGAGCAGTACTTC.